This passage covers 2 T cell receptor beta chains from one sample sequenced in a study of blood T cell repertoires in COVID-19. The repertoire was sequenced with immunoSEQ multiplex PCR; TCRdb's copy has only in-frame clones and lacks some. The sample consists of 70,000 or so clones, approximately 90% of them appearing once. The source material was peripheral blood. The receptors shown here come from a man aged 70 or older with active or convalescent COVID-19.

The chain is built from TRBV29-1 and TRBJ1-3, with no clear D. Trimming stripped 5 bases from V and 0 bases from J, with 5 bases between. The CDR3 loop spans 12 amino acids. CDR1 and CDR2 from the germline V gene are SQVTM and ANQGSEA. DNA for the CDR3: TGCAGCGTTTCAGTCTCTGGAAACACCATATATTTT. Amino acid sequence: CSVSVSGNTIYF.

V gene TRBV6-6 combines with J gene TRBJ1-1, with a tentative D call TRBD1 (6 bases). Germline V gene data show CDR1 as MNHNY and CDR2 as SVGAGI (reference sequence). Between the trimmed V and J ends, which lost 6 bases and 5 bases, there was a span of 19 bases. There are 15 residues in the CDR3. CDR3 residues: CASSQVQGTRTEAFF. The DNA of the CDR3 is TGTGCCAGCAGCCAAGTACAGGGCACGCGGACTGAAGCTTTCTTT.